These 20 T cell receptor beta chains originate from one sample sequenced in a study of T-cell memory formation after mild COVID-19 (dated by TCRdb to about 2021). The library was obtained by 5' RACE. Sequencing was performed on an Illumina NovaSeq 6000. TCRdb ran its own pipeline on the public reads, namely fastp trimming at Q25 and MiXCR clone calling, and kept in-frame beta chains. Rows with one shared CDR3 protein collapse into an entry with the most common genes and DNA. In this sample the table shows approximately 260,000 distinct CDR3 sequences, 15% to 20% of which occur a single time. Clones ranked in the top ten supply 22% of the sample. The sequenced sample was PBMCs or a T cell subset sorted from them (not recorded which). These receptors all come from a young man who had mild COVID-19 (a few samples of this study predate the infection). The sample titles of this study are shuffled in the database, so cell type and time point are left out; the donor was told from shared clones.

This clonotype was observed a few times. This chain joins TRBV12-3 or TRBV12-4 and TRBJ2-7; a weak D match, TRBD2 (5 bases). Trimming left V 5 bases short and J 2 bases short, with 13 bases between. This CDR3 spans 14 amino acids. DNA for the CDR3: TGTGCCAGCAGTCCGGCCGGGATCCCCTACGAGCAGTACTTC. It is translated as CASSPAGIPYEQYF.

This clonotype showed up just a few times. The chain uses TRBV7-9 and TRBJ2-6, with a possible D match to TRBD2 (5 bases). CDR1 and CDR2 from the germline V gene are SEHNR and FQNEAQ (reference sequence). Trimming shortened V by 6 bases and J by 1 base, and 10 bases separated the two germline ends. CDR3 length equals 15 residues. The CDR3 reads CASRTRGSGANVLTF. CDR3 DNA: TGTGCCAGCAGGACGCGAGGGTCTGGGGCCAACGTCCTGACTTTC.

The rearrangement links TRBV20-1 to TRBJ2-3; 7 positions match TRBD2. From germline, CDR1 is DFQATT and CDR2 SNEGSKA (reference sequence). After removal of 3 bases from V and 1 base from J, the junction contained 4 bases not matched to a gene. The CDR3 extends over 14 amino acids. The CDR3 DNA sequence: TGCAGTGCTAGCCGGGGGGTTGGCACAGATACGCAGTATTTT. It specifies CSASRGVGTDTQYF.

This chain joins TRBV7-9 and TRBJ1-5; D not certain. Per the germline V gene, CDR1 is SEHNR and CDR2 is FQNEAQ (reference sequence). The CDR3 consists of 13 residues. V gave up 2 bases and J gave up 5 bases, with 7 bases separating them. The CDR3 spells CASSLMSDQPQHF. The CDR3 nucleotides read TGTGCCAGCAGCTTAATGTCAGATCAGCCCCAGCATTTT.

This clonotype has only a few counts. This rearrangement joins TRBV12-5 to TRBJ1-1; 8 bases are a match to TRBD1. Trimming removed 1 base from V and 6 bases from J; junction bases left unmatched: 10. Germline lookup yields CDR1 LGHNT and CDR2 FRNRAP. The CDR3 extends over 16 amino acids. The DNA for the CDR3 is TGTGCTAGTGGTTTGGAGGACAGGGATTATGACGCTGAAGCTTTCTTT. It encodes CASGLEDRDYDAEAFF.

This clonotype was seen a handful of times. This rearrangement joins TRBV6-5 to TRBJ1-2; D possibly corresponds to TRBD1 (6 bases). The CDR3 runs 13 residues. CDR1 MNHEY and CDR2 SVGAGI come from the germline V gene. V lost 5 bases, J lost 3 bases, and 10 bases lay in between. The CDR3 bases are TGTGCCAGCAGTAACGACAGGCACTATGGCTACACCTTC. This sequence encodes CASSNDRHYGYTF.

This clonotype appeared a few times. The chain carries TRBV6-1 and TRBJ2-1; D gene unclear. Germline V gene sequence: CDR1 MNHNS, CDR2 SASEGT. V was cut by 6 bases and J by 8 bases, with 20 bases left in between. The CDR3 covers 15 residues. The CDR3 DNA is TGTGCCAGCAGCCCGAGACTGGGTTTGGGTCATGAGCAGTTCTTC. It translates to CASSPRLGLGHEQFF.

The chain is built from TRBV6-2 or TRBV6-3 and TRBJ2-5, with D hard to call. V lost 6 bases and J lost 5, with 25 bases in between. The CDR3 contains 17 residues. The V gene's germline CDR1 is MNHEY and CDR2 SVGEGT. The CDR3 loop reads CASSPLFRIWLMETQYF. CDR3 in DNA: TGTGCCAGCAGCCCGCTATTTCGGATCTGGCTCATGGAGACCCAGTACTTC.

This clonotype came up a few times. The chain joins TRBV6-5 to TRBJ2-7, with D perhaps matching TRBD2 (5 bases). The CDR3 loop spans 13 amino acids. V was shortened by 8 bases and J by 6 bases, with 17 bases between the two germline ends. Germline CDR1 is MNHEY and CDR2 is SVGAGI. The CDR3, as DNA: TGTGCCAGCTGGACTGTCTCCCTTGGCGAGCAGTACTTC. It specifies CASWTVSLGEQYF.

This clonotype has a handful of counts. V usage is TRBV5-1 and J usage is TRBJ2-3; D is unresolved. The CDR3 is 15 residues long. From germline, CDR1 is SGHRS and CDR2 YFSETQ. Deletions cut 3 bases from V and 0 bases from J, with 11 bases between. The CDR3 bases are TGCGCCAGCAGCTATGACACCCCTAGCACAGATACGCAGTATTTT. Residues: CASSYDTPSTDTQYF.

V usage is TRBV5-1 and J usage is TRBJ1-2; tentative D call: TRBD1 (5 bases). With 1 base removed from V and 2 bases from J, the gap between germline ends came to 9 bases. From germline, CDR1 is SGHRS and CDR2 YFSETQ. This CDR3 has 14 amino acids. Here the CDR3 reads CASSLRDPNYGYTF. The CDR3 bases are TGCGCCAGCAGCTTGAGGGACCCAAACTATGGCTACACCTTC.

The table lists this clonotype with a few counts. CDR3: CASSFGRQGIPSPEAYGYTF. Written as DNA, the CDR3 is TGTGCCAGCAGCTTTGGGCGACAGGGAATTCCGTCCCCGGAGGCTTATGGCTACACCTTC. The chain recombines TRBV7-2 with TRBJ1-2; 7 positions match TRBD1. This CDR3 contains 20 residues. CDR1 SGHTA and CDR2 FQGNSA come from the germline V gene. Losses at the gene ends were 3 bases for V and 5 bases for J; bases not matched to a gene: 24.

This clonotype has only a few counts. V and J are TRBV9 and TRBJ2-7, with 8 positions matching TRBD1. This CDR3 has 14 amino acids. Per germline, CDR1 SGDLS and CDR2 YYNGEE. With V trimmed by 9 bases and J by 6 bases, 14 bases remained unmatched. The CDR3 sequence: CAIPTWTGCCEQYF. In DNA, the CDR3 is TGTGCCATCCCCACTTGGACAGGGTGTTGCGAGCAGTACTTC.

This clonotype was found a few times. The gene calls are TRBV6-1 and TRBJ2-5; TRBD1 is a possible D gene (5 bases). This CDR3 region has 16 residues. Per the germline V gene, CDR1 is MNHNS and CDR2 is SASEGT. The V end was cut by 1 base, the J end by 2 bases, with 14 bases between. This CDR3 reads CASSEEAGNQQETQYF. The CDR3 nucleotides read TGTGCCAGCAGTGAAGAGGCAGGGAACCAACAAGAGACCCAGTACTTC.

This clonotype was seen a single time. This rearrangement joins TRBV30 to TRBJ1-1; D gene uncertain. This CDR3 comprises 12 residues. The germline V gene has CDR1 GTSNPN and CDR2 SVGIG (reference sequence). V lost 5 bases, J lost 2 bases, and 9 bases lay in between. The CDR3 here is CAWETVNTEAFF. In DNA, the CDR3 is TGTGCCTGGGAGACGGTTAACACTGAAGCTTTCTTT.

In its sample, this clonotype was seen a few times. The chain recombines TRBV24-1 with TRBJ2-3; weak D call: TRBD2 (6 bases). CDR3 length: 14 amino acids. The germline V gene has CDR1 KGHDR and CDR2 SFDVKD. V shed 9 bases and J shed 2 bases, with 14 bases lying between them. CDR3 bases: TGTGCCACCTCCTCAGGCGGGATCACAGATACGCAGTATTTT. Amino acids: CATSSGGITDTQYF.

This clonotype has just a few counts. This sequence joins TRBV6-5 and TRBJ2-5, with no clear D. The CDR3 contains 14 residues. V was pared by 1 base and J by 5 bases, with 11 bases between. Germline loops: CDR1 MNHEY, CDR2 SVGAGI. The CDR3 sequence: CASSYFAATETQYF. CDR3 nucleotides: TGTGCCAGCAGTTACTTCGCGGCAACGGAGACCCAGTACTTC.

This clonotype was counted ten times or more. The chain uses TRBV18 and TRBJ2-5, with D maybe TRBD1 (6 bases). Looked up from germline, CDR1 is KGHSH and CDR2 is LQKENI. The CDR3 has 13 amino acids. With 4 bases removed from V and 1 base from J, the gap between germline ends came to 7 bases. The CDR3 is CASSRDIQETQYF. The CDR3 coding sequence is TGTGCCAGCTCACGGGACATCCAAGAGACCCAGTACTTC.

The chain uses TRBV19 and TRBJ1-1, with D hard to call. The CDR3 extends over 12 amino acids. Germline V lookup: CDR1 LNHDA, CDR2 SQIVND (reference sequence). V lost 4 bases to trimming and J lost 3 bases, with 6 bases between them. CDR3 residues: CASSKQDTEAFF. CDR3 sequence (DNA): TGTGCCAGTAGTAAACAAGACACTGAAGCTTTCTTT. The whole variable domain, filled in from reference TRBV19 and TRBJ1-1, reads DGGITQSPKYLFRKEGQNVTLSCEQNLNHDAMYWYRQDPGQGLRLIYYSQIVNDFQKGDIAEGYSVSREKKESFPLTVTSAQKNPTAFYLCASSKQDTEAFFGQGTRLTVV.

The rearrangement links TRBV4-1 to TRBJ2-7, with a tentative D call TRBD2 (5 bases). The CDR3 sequence is 18 residues long. Germline lookup yields CDR1 MGHRA and CDR2 YSYEKL. Trimming removed 3 bases from V and 0 bases from J, with 21 bases in between. The CDR3 sequence is CASSQTSVRGTHSYEQYF. The CDR3 region has the DNA TGCGCCAGCAGCCAGACCTCCGTCCGGGGAACACACTCCTACGAGCAGTACTTC.